The next 20 T cell receptor beta chains were all read from a single sample in a study of T cell responses to AZD1222 COVID-19 vaccine (dated by TCRdb to the early 2020s). The library relied on the immunoSEQ multiplex PCR assay. This is the immuneACCESS table as TCRdb keeps it, with only in-frame sequences that have V and J called. A part of the clones is gone; compared with another copy, unresolved V genes explain less than half, and the rest is unexplained. Across this sample there are 150,000 to 160,000 clones, with less than 90% seen only once. The top ten clones comprise around 3.1% of the sample. In the paper's terms, the time point label means: baseline before first vaccination. The sequenced sample was peripheral blood, obtained on day 0 of AZD1222 vaccination. The receptors stem from an adult in good health.

V usage is TRBV5-6 and J usage is TRBJ2-7; 8 bases are shared with TRBD1. CDR3 size: 16 residues. The ends lost 2 bases at V and 0 bases at J; junction bases unmatched: 7. CDR1 is SGHDT, CDR2 YYEEEE, per germline. The CDR3 sequence: CASSFRGTGFSYEQYF. CDR3 bases: TGTGCCAGCAGCTTCAGGGGGACAGGTTTCTCCTACGAGCAGTACTTC.

The chain joins TRBV6-6 to TRBJ2-7; perhaps TRBD2 as D (6 bases). The V and J ends lost 7 bases and 2 bases respectively, with 15 bases between them. Germline V gene sequence: CDR1 MNHNY, CDR2 SVGAGI (reference sequence). The length of the CDR3 is 14 residues. The CDR3 coding sequence is TGTGCCAGCACCCACGGCGGGGCCCCCTACGAGCAGTACTTC. It encodes CASTHGGAPYEQYF.

V is TRBV29-1 and J is TRBJ2-5; D might be TRBD2 (6 bases). Trimming pared 3 bases from V and 9 bases from J, leaving 14 bases between. Germline CDR1 and CDR2: SQVTM and ANQGSEA. CDR3 length: 12 residues. This chain's CDR3 is CSVDPTGVAQYF. CDR3 bases: TGCAGCGTTGACCCCACGGGGGTTGCCCAGTACTTC.

This chain links TRBV4-3 with TRBJ2-2; D is possibly TRBD1 (5 bases). The V gene's germline CDR1 is LGHNA and CDR2 YSLEER. Deletions cut 0 bases from V and 6 bases from J, with 8 bases between. The CDR3 runs to 14 residues. The CDR3 DNA is TGCGCCAGCAGCCAAGATGCAGGGCCCGGGGAGCTGTTTTTT. It translates to CASSQDAGPGELFF.

V is TRBV12-3 or TRBV12-4 and J is TRBJ1-5; no firm D call. The CDR3 is made up of 13 amino acids. V was pared by 7 bases and J by 0 bases, with 7 bases between. CDR3 DNA sequence: TGTGCCAGCACCCGGTCTAGCAATCAGCCCCAGCATTTT. Translating it yields CASTRSSNQPQHF.

The rearrangement uses TRBV19 and TRBJ2-2, with D perhaps assigned TRBD1 or TRBD2 (6 bases each). V was cut by 7 bases and J by 6 bases, with 21 bases left in between. The germline gives CDR1 LNHDA, CDR2 SQIVND (reference sequence). The CDR3 contains 16 residues. CDR3 in DNA: TGTGCCAGTACCCCGGTTGGGGGGCGTAGCGCCGGGGAGCTGTTTTTT. This translates into CASTPVGGRSAGELFF.

This clone was detected once. The genes are TRBV28 and TRBJ1-1; D gene uncertain. CDR1 MDHEN and CDR2 SYDVKM come from the germline V gene. The CDR3 extends over 15 amino acids. The V end was cut by 4 bases, the J end by 3 bases, with 15 bases between. The CDR3 DNA is TGTGCCAGCAGTTCGACGGACGGAAGATACACTGAAGCTTTCTTT. Protein sequence: CASSSTDGRYTEAFF.

The chain combines TRBV9 with TRBJ1-2; D is possibly TRBD1 (5 bases). The CDR3 has 15 residues. Germline V gene sequence: CDR1 SGDLS, CDR2 YYNGEE. V dropped 0 bases and J dropped 2 bases, with 11 bases sitting between them. CDR3 in DNA: TGTGCCAGCAGCGTAGATTTAGGGGTGAACTATGGCTACACCTTC. Its protein is CASSVDLGVNYGYTF.

The count of this clone is one. The rearrangement links TRBV6-5 to TRBJ1-1, with no clear D. Trimming removed 5 bases at V and 5 bases at J, with 18 bases between. The CDR3 loop spans 15 amino acids. Germline CDR1 reads MNHEY; CDR2 reads SVGAGI. The chain's CDR3 is CASSPQVRGWTEAFF. In DNA form, the CDR3 reads TGTGCCAGCAGTCCCCAGGTTCGGGGTTGGACTGAAGCTTTCTTT.

V and J are TRBV6-2 or TRBV6-3 and TRBJ2-7, with 11 bases that match TRBD2. Unmatched junction bases numbered 9, after V lost 6 bases and J lost 5 bases. The CDR3 sequence is 15 residues long. Germline lookup yields CDR1 MNHEY and CDR2 SVGEGT. The DNA of the CDR3 is TGTGCCAGCAGCATTAGCGGGGGGGCCGGAAACGAGCAGTACTTC. Its protein is CASSISGGAGNEQYF.

V gene TRBV7-2 combines with J gene TRBJ2-7, with TRBD2 identical over 7 bases. With V trimmed by 6 bases and J by 6 bases, 17 bases remained unmatched. The CDR3 is 16 residues long. The germline V gene has CDR1 SGHTA and CDR2 FQGNSA. The CDR3 region is CASSSRTSGSFGEQYF. CDR3 DNA sequence: TGTGCCAGCAGTTCCCGGACTAGTGGCTCTTTTGGCGAGCAGTACTTC.

This rearrangement joins TRBV12-3 or TRBV12-4 to TRBJ2-7; a weak D match, TRBD1 (5 bases). With 3 bases removed from V and 4 bases from J, the gap between germline ends came to 7 bases. The CDR3 covers 12 residues. The CDR3 nucleotides read TGTGCCAGCAGTTTGACAGTTTACGAGCAGTACTTC. This encodes CASSLTVYEQYF.

The chain is built from TRBV10-3 and TRBJ1-1; possibly TRBD1 for D (5 bases). Trimming shortened V by 7 bases and J by 0 bases, and 12 bases separated the two germline ends. The germline V gene has CDR1 ENHRY and CDR2 SYGVKD. CDR3 size: 14 residues. CDR3 region: CAITKDTLNTEAFF. CDR3 nucleotide sequence: TGTGCCATCACCAAGGACACCCTGAACACTGAAGCTTTCTTT.

The chain is built from TRBV4-3 and TRBJ2-5, with D hard to call. CDR3 size: 14 residues. V was pared by 1 base and J by 2 bases, with 8 bases between. The germline gives CDR1 LGHNA, CDR2 YSLEER. CDR3 sequence reads: CASSQVPAQETQYF. The CDR3 bases are TGCGCCAGCAGCCAAGTGCCAGCTCAAGAGACCCAGTACTTC.

V usage is TRBV20-1 and J usage is TRBJ1-1; D remains ambiguous. Germline values: CDR1 DFQATT, CDR2 SNEGSKA (reference sequence). CDR3 length equals 13 residues. Trimming shortened V by 3 bases and J by 5 bases, and 13 bases separated the two germline ends. The DNA for the CDR3 is TGCAGTGCTAGTTCAGGTGTAGGGACTGAAGCTTTCTTT. Translated, it gives CSASSGVGTEAFF.

The chain combines TRBV27 with TRBJ1-4, with a tentative D call TRBD1 (5 bases). The CDR3 runs to 15 residues. CDR1 MNHEY and CDR2 SMNVEV come from the germline V gene (reference sequence). Trimming left V 2 bases short and J 8 bases short, with 15 bases between. CDR3 residues: CASSLAFGRDEKLFF. Here the CDR3 DNA reads TGTGCCAGCAGTTTAGCATTCGGCAGGGACGAAAAACTGTTTTTT. The entire variable domain, with the rest obtained from reference TRBV27 and TRBJ1-4, is as follows: EAQVTQNPRYLITVTGKKLTVTCSQNMNHEYMSWYRQDPGLGLRQIYYSMNVEVTDKGDVPEGYKVSRKEKRNFPLILESPSPNQTSLYFCASSLAFGRDEKLFFGSGTQLSVL.

This chain connects TRBV5-4 to TRBJ2-2, with 11 bases identical to TRBD2. Trimming removed 4 bases from V and 6 bases from J; junction bases left unmatched: 8. Germline-derived CDR1 and CDR2 are SGHNT and YYREEE (reference sequence). This CDR3 comprises 16 residues. The CDR3 loop is CASSPSSGGFSGELFF. CDR3 sequence (DNA): TGTGCCAGCAGCCCCTCTAGCGGGGGGTTCTCCGGGGAGCTGTTTTTT.

This clone came up a few times. CDR3 region: CASRPRGDSNTEAFF. The CDR3 DNA reads as TGTGCCAGCCGCCCGCGTGGTGACAGCAACACTGAAGCTTTCTTT. The chain uses TRBV7-9 and TRBJ1-1; tentatively, D is TRBD1 (5 bases). This CDR3 spans 15 amino acids. The V end lost 8 bases, the J end lost 2 bases, and 18 bases lay between the germline ends. In germline, CDR1 is SEHNR, CDR2 FQNEAQ (reference sequence).

V usage is TRBV9 and J usage is TRBJ1-1; D call uncertain. The V and J ends lost 0 bases and 3 bases respectively, with 6 bases between them. The CDR3 is 13 amino acids. The V gene's germline CDR1 is SGDLS and CDR2 YYNGEE. The CDR3 region is CASSVGLYTEAFF. In nucleotides, the CDR3 is TGTGCCAGCAGCGTAGGCTTGTACACTGAAGCTTTCTTT. Using reference TRBV9 and TRBJ1-1 for the parts outside the CDR3, the full variable domain is DSGVTQTPKHLITATGQRVTLRCSPRSGDLSVYWYQQSLDQGLQFLIQYYNGEERAKGNILERFSAQQFPDLHSELNLSSLELGDSALYFCASSVGLYTEAFFGQGTRLTVV.

V usage is TRBV9 and J usage is TRBJ1-2; D is unclear. Germline CDR1 SGDLS, CDR2 YYNGEE. V was shortened by 0 bases and J by 4 bases, with 7 bases between the two germline ends. The CDR3 runs to 13 residues. This chain's CDR3 is CASSVDGFYGYTF. The CDR3 DNA reads TGTGCCAGCAGCGTAGACGGATTCTATGGCTACACCTTC. The entire variable domain, with the rest obtained from reference TRBV9 and TRBJ1-2, is as follows: DSGVTQTPKHLITATGQRVTLRCSPRSGDLSVYWYQQSLDQGLQFLIQYYNGEERAKGNILERFSAQQFPDLHSELNLSSLELGDSALYFCASSVDGFYGYTFGSGTRLTVV.